The 8 T cell receptor beta chains below come from one sample, sequenced in a study of T-cell reconstitution after alpha-beta-depleted transplantation in children. Preparation of the TCRbeta library used unique molecular identifiers. From the PCR reads, TCRdb called clonotypes with MiXCR, one entry per CDR3 protein. Here the sample spans 450,000 to 700,000 distinct CDR3 sequences, roughly 27% being singletons. Sequenced material: PBMCs, taken before TCRalphabeta/CD19-depleted stem cell transplant. Receptors originate from a boy in the first two years of life with Wiskott-Aldrich syndrome, due to receive a stem cell transplant.

The V and J genes are TRBV29-1 and TRBJ1-1; D remains ambiguous. The CDR3 is made up of 14 amino acids. The ends were cut back, 5 bases at V and 0 bases at J, with 13 bases in the middle. The germline CDR1 and CDR2 sequences are SQVTM and ANQGSEA. This chain's CDR3 is CSVSYLTVNTEAFF. The CDR3 coding sequence is TGCAGCGTTAGTTACTTGACGGTGAACACTGAAGCTTTCTTT.

This clonotype was seen a handful of times. The rearrangement joins TRBV12-3 or TRBV12-4 to TRBJ1-1; possibly TRBD1 for D (5 bases). The CDR3 runs to 16 residues. The germline V and J ends were trimmed by 5 bases and 11 bases, with 27 bases remaining between them. The CDR3 loop is CASSPSGRVLTTEAFF. In DNA, the CDR3 is TGTGCCAGCAGTCCCTCGGGCAGGGTGTTAACTACCGAGGCTTTCTTT.

This chain joins TRBV20-1 and TRBJ2-4; tentative D call: TRBD1 (7 bases). V lost 1 base, J lost 1 base, and 14 bases lay in between. CDR1 and CDR2 from the germline V gene are DFQATT and SNEGSKA (reference sequence). CDR3 size: 16 residues. CDR3 protein: CSARGGARGAKNIQYF. CDR3 coding DNA: TGCAGTGCTAGAGGGGGGGCCAGGGGGGCCAAAAACATTCAGTACTTC.

This chain links TRBV2 with TRBJ2-1; D remains unclear. V was pared by 6 bases and J by 4 bases, with 7 bases between. The V gene's germline CDR1 is SNHLY and CDR2 FYNNEI. The length of the CDR3 is 12 residues. The CDR3: CASRGNYNEQFF. The DNA for the CDR3 is TGTGCCAGCAGAGGGAATTACAATGAGCAGTTCTTC.

The chain recombines TRBV9 with TRBJ2-1; D uncertain. This CDR3 region has 12 residues. The ends were cut back, 3 bases at V and 9 bases at J, with 10 bases in the middle. CDR1 is SGDLS and CDR2 is YYNGEE in the germline V gene. The CDR3 region is CASSESFGEQFF. In DNA, the CDR3 is TGTGCCAGCAGCGAAAGTTTTGGTGAGCAGTTCTTC.

This chain links TRBV15 with TRBJ2-7; tentatively, D is TRBD1 or TRBD2 (5 bases each). This CDR3 spans 15 amino acids. Germline CDR1 is LNHNV and CDR2 is YYDKDF (reference sequence). Trimming left V 4 bases short and J 4 bases short, with 17 bases between. The CDR3 is CATSKGSGTIYEQYF. In DNA, the CDR3 is TGTGCCACCAGCAAAGGGTCCGGGACGATTTACGAGCAGTACTTC.

This clonotype occurred a few times. CDR3 DNA sequence: TGTGCCAGCACCCGAGGACTAGCGGGAGGGAACCCGTACTTC. The encoded protein is CASTRGLAGGNPYF. The chain combines TRBV12-3 or TRBV12-4 with TRBJ2-7, with 15 nucleotides matching TRBD2. The CDR3 contains 14 residues. Trimming at V came to 7 bases and at J to 12 bases, leaving 10 bases not matched to a gene.

The chain joins TRBV20-1 to TRBJ2-7, with 10 bases identical to TRBD2. Germline V gives CDR1 DFQATT, CDR2 SNEGSKA (reference sequence). The trim removed 5 bases at V and 7 bases at J, leaving 11 bases unmatched. This CDR3 has 14 residues. The CDR3 region has the DNA TGCAGTGCTTCTCGGGGACTAGCGCCCCGGGAGCAGTACTTC. It is translated as CSASRGLAPREQYF.